One and the same sample provided the 28 T cell receptor beta chains below, sequenced in a study of cytomegalovirus exposure and HLA in healthy donors. Amplification used 60 Vbeta primers and 13 Jbeta primers. The protocol was immunoSEQ multiplex PCR, while the TCRdb copy is restricted to in-frame clones and leaves out a portion. Found here are under 150,000 clones, approximately 87% of them singletons; the top ten hold around 5.5%. Sample: PBMCs. The origin of the receptors is a woman aged 30 to 39 in good health and CMV-seronegative.

This chain connects TRBV28 to TRBJ1-2, with 7 bases that match TRBD1. The CDR3 length is 15 residues. Germline CDR1 reads MDHEN; CDR2 reads SYDVKM. V shed 5 bases and J 4 bases; nucleotides not matched to a gene: 10. The CDR3 loop is CASSRVAGGTYGYTF. CDR3 bases: TGTGCCAGCAGTAGGGTGGCAGGGGGAACCTATGGCTACACCTTC.

The V and J genes are TRBV11-2 and TRBJ1-1, with D possibly TRBD1 on 5 matching bases. This CDR3 has 15 residues. The V end was cut by 0 bases, the J end by 6 bases, with 14 bases between. The germline V gene has CDR1 SGHAT and CDR2 FQNNGV. The CDR3 protein is CASSLDPGGFAEAFF. In DNA form, the CDR3 reads TGTGCCAGCAGCTTAGATCCGGGGGGTTTCGCTGAAGCTTTCTTT.

J is TRBJ2-1 and V is TRBV5-8; D gene unclear. CDR1 and CDR2 from the germline V gene are SGHTS and YDEGEE. Trimming pared 2 bases from V and 9 bases from J, leaving 3 bases between. The CDR3 sequence is 10 residues long. The chain's CDR3 is CASSLAEQFF. CDR3 nucleotides: TGTGCCAGCAGCTTAGCTGAGCAGTTCTTC.

V gene TRBV7-2 combines with J gene TRBJ1-1; TRBD1 matches 8 bases. V dropped 5 bases and J dropped 11; count of bases not matched to a gene: 10. The CDR3 contains 13 residues. CDR1 SGHTA and CDR2 FQGNSA come from the germline V gene. CDR3 DNA sequence: TGTGCCAGCAGCATGCAGGACAGGGATTGCGCTTTCTTT. It yields the protein CASSMQDRDCAFF.

This chain links TRBV2 with TRBJ1-2; 7 positions agree with TRBD1. This CDR3 comprises 15 residues. Germline-derived CDR1 and CDR2 are SNHLY and FYNNEI. After removal of 8 bases from V and 5 bases from J, the junction contained 14 bases not matched to a gene. The CDR3 sequence is CASQVGLGTAYGYTF. The CDR3 DNA is TGTGCCAGCCAAGTGGGCCTAGGGACAGCTTATGGCTACACCTTC.

This clone occurred once. The rearrangement joins TRBV21-1 to TRBJ1-1; the table assigns TRBD1, which was not confirmed against the DNA. TRBV21-1 represents a pseudogene. The CDR3 is 15 amino acids. CDR3 loop: CASSKSPRMNTEAFF. The CDR3 bases are TGTGCCAGCAGCAAATCGCCCAGGATGAACACTGAAGCTTTCTTT.

This clone was observed a handful of times. The J gene is TRBJ1-3, the V gene TRBV28; 7 positions agree with TRBD1. The CDR3 length is 16 residues. Losses at the gene ends were 4 bases for V and 0 bases for J; bases not matched to a gene: 6. Germline CDR1 is MDHEN and CDR2 is SYDVKM. In nucleotides, the CDR3 is TGTGCCAGCAGTTCCCGGACAGGCCGCTCTGGAAACACCATATATTTT. This gives the protein CASSSRTGRSGNTIYF.

The chain has TRBV7-9 and TRBJ2-3, with 10 bases that match TRBD1. J was trimmed by 2 bases and V by 5 bases; bases with no gene match: 13. There are 18 residues in the CDR3. Germline CDR1 is SEHNR and CDR2 is FQNEAQ (reference sequence). This CDR3 reads CASSPRTGGRGYTDTQYF. The CDR3 DNA sequence: TGTGCCAGCAGCCCTCGGACAGGGGGAAGAGGGTACACAGATACGCAGTATTTT.

The V call is TRBV4-3, the J call TRBJ2-3; 8 bases fit TRBD2. CDR3 length: 16 residues. V shed 1 base and J 0 bases; nucleotides not matched to a gene: 3. Per the germline V gene, CDR1 is LGHNA and CDR2 is YSLEER. CDR3 protein: CASSQGLAGSTDTQYF. The CDR3, as DNA: TGCGCCAGCAGCCAAGGATTAGCGGGAAGCACAGATACGCAGTATTTT.

The chain combines TRBV4-1 with TRBJ2-7, with a possible D match to TRBD2 (5 bases). The CDR3 consists of 14 residues. V lost 0 bases to trimming and J lost 3 bases, with 9 bases between them. Germline CDR1 is MGHRA and CDR2 is YSYEKL. In DNA, the CDR3 is TGCGCCAGCAGCCAAGATGGGAGAGGCTACGAGCAGTACTTC. This sequence encodes CASSQDGRGYEQYF.

The gene calls are TRBV19 and TRBJ2-2; D is unresolved. V was trimmed by 10 bases and J by 7 bases, leaving 19 bases between them. This CDR3 spans 14 amino acids. The V gene's germline CDR1 is LNHDA and CDR2 SQIVND (reference sequence). CDR3 loop: CATQTRQYSGELFF. The CDR3, as DNA: TGTGCCACCCAGACGCGGCAGTATAGCGGGGAGCTGTTTTTT. The whole variable domain, remainder taken from reference TRBV19 and TRBJ2-2, is DGGITQSPKYLFRKEGQNVTLSCEQNLNHDAMYWYRQDPGQGLRLIYYSQIVNDFQKGDIAEGYSVSREKKESFPLTVTSAQKNPTAFYLCATQTRQYSGELFFGEGSRLTVL.

This chain uses TRBV28 with TRBJ2-3; 12 positions match TRBD2. After removal of 6 bases from V and 3 bases from J, the junction contained 7 bases not matched to a gene. The germline V gene encodes CDR1 MDHEN and CDR2 SYDVKM. The CDR3 covers 16 residues. CDR3 DNA sequence: TGTGCCAGCAGCCCGGCTAGCGGGGGGGTGACAGATACGCAGTATTTT. Its translation: CASSPASGGVTDTQYF.

The chain has TRBV28 and TRBJ1-2, with 10 bases aligning to TRBD1. Germline assignment: CDR1 MDHEN and CDR2 SYDVKM. This CDR3 region has 14 residues. V shed 8 bases and J 0 bases; nucleotides not matched to a gene: 3. In nucleotides, the CDR3 is TGTGCCAGCGGGACAGGGGCCACTAACTATGGCTACACCTTC. Its protein product is CASGTGATNYGYTF.

This clone was detected a few times. The genes are TRBV4-1 and TRBJ2-3, with D possibly matching TRBD2 (6 bases). The CDR3 totals 16 residues. Trimming took off 2 bases at V and 1 base at J, with 13 bases between the two ends. Germline V gives CDR1 MGHRA, CDR2 YSYEKL. Written as DNA, the CDR3 is TGCGCCAGCAGCCAATTTGCGGGGAGACGCACAGATACGCAGTATTTT. Translated: CASSQFAGRRTDTQYF.

V usage is TRBV9 and J usage is TRBJ1-4; 9 bases align to TRBD1. The germline V gene encodes CDR1 SGDLS and CDR2 YYNGEE. This CDR3 is built from 17 residues. V was pared by 0 bases and J by 5 bases, with 8 bases of the junction left unmatched. CDR3 bases: TGTGCCAGCAGCGTAGGACAGGGGGAAACTAGAAATGAAAAACTGTTTTTT. This encodes CASSVGQGETRNEKLFF.

The chain links TRBV7-9 to TRBJ1-1, with 10 nucleotides matching TRBD1. The CDR3 extends over 14 amino acids. Germline assignment: CDR1 SEHNR and CDR2 FQNEAQ (reference sequence). V lost 3 bases to trimming and J lost 3 bases; unmatched junction nucleotides: 1. Here the CDR3 reads CASSLTGGHTEAFF. The CDR3 bases are TGTGCCAGCAGCTTGACAGGGGGCCACACTGAAGCTTTCTTT.

DNA for the CDR3: TGTGCCAGTTCACGGCAGGGGGGAGCCAAAAACATTCAGTACTTC. It yields the protein CASSRQGGAKNIQYF. The chain carries TRBV19 and TRBJ2-4; possible D gene TRBD1, 7 bases. Deletions cut 8 bases from V and 0 bases from J, with 14 bases between. CDR3 length equals 15 residues. The germline gives CDR1 LNHDA, CDR2 SQIVND (reference sequence). Full variable domain (missing parts from reference TRBV19 and TRBJ2-4): DGGITQSPKYLFRKEGQNVTLSCEQNLNHDAMYWYRQDPGQGLRLIYYSQIVNDFQKGDIAEGYSVSREKKESFPLTVTSAQKNPTAFYLCASSRQGGAKNIQYFGAGTRLSVL.

The CDR3 loop reads CAYGGLQETQYF. CDR3 bases: TGTGCATATGGAGGTCTGCAAGAGACCCAGTACTTC. The chain uses TRBV30 and TRBJ2-5, with D possibly being TRBD2 (5 bases). Germline lookup yields CDR1 GTSNPN and CDR2 SVGIG (reference sequence). The length of the CDR3 is 12 residues. Looking up the rest from reference TRBV30 and TRBJ2-5 gives the full variable domain: SQTIHQWPATLVQPVGSPLSLECTVEGTSNPNLYWYRQAAGRGLQLLFYSVGIGQISSEVPQNLSASRPQDRQFILSSKKLLLSDSGFYLCAYGGLQETQYFGPGTRLLVL.

J is TRBJ1-2 and V is TRBV7-2, with D perhaps TRBD1 (5 bases). Trimming shortened V by 5 bases and J by 5 bases, and 15 bases separated the two germline ends. The CDR3 length is 14 residues. Looked up from germline, CDR1 is SGHTA and CDR2 is FQGNSA. The CDR3 loop reads CASSEGPGRYGYTF. In nucleotides, the CDR3 is TGTGCCAGCAGCGAGGGACCTGGGAGGTATGGCTACACCTTC.

The chain links TRBV6-6 to TRBJ2-2, with D possibly matching TRBD2 (5 bases). Per the germline V gene, CDR1 is MNHNY and CDR2 is SVGAGI (reference sequence). This CDR3 is 16 amino acids long. V was cut by 3 bases and J by 4 bases, with 15 bases left in between. CDR3 sequence reads: CASSYERPASTGELFF. The CDR3 bases are TGTGCCAGCAGTTATGAGCGGCCCGCGAGCACCGGGGAGCTGTTTTTT.

V and J are TRBV10-3 and TRBJ1-1, with D perhaps matching TRBD1 (6 bases). Germline loops: CDR1 ENHRY, CDR2 SYGVKD. CDR3 length: 14 amino acids. The V and J ends lost 10 bases and 1 base respectively, with 16 bases between them. The CDR3, as DNA: TGTGCCACGACAACAACAGGGACGAACACTGAAGCTTTCTTT. Translated, it gives CATTTTGTNTEAFF.

V and J are TRBV28 and TRBJ2-5; 12 bases map to TRBD2. The CDR3 extends over 17 amino acids. Trimming took 7 bases from V and 4 from J; bases not matched to a gene: 13. Germline V gene data show CDR1 as MDHEN and CDR2 as SYDVKM. The CDR3 protein is CASKIRRLAGVLETQYF. The DNA of the CDR3 is TGTGCCAGCAAGATAAGACGACTAGCGGGAGTTTTAGAGACCCAGTACTTC.

This clone was found once. The chain recombines TRBV2 with TRBJ2-5; D remains ambiguous. Trimming pared 8 bases from V and 4 bases from J, leaving 20 bases between. Germline CDR1 is SNHLY and CDR2 is FYNNEI. The CDR3 consists of 15 residues. CDR3 region: CASVIYPKGGETQYF. CDR3 coding DNA: TGTGCCAGCGTAATCTACCCAAAAGGCGGAGAGACCCAGTACTTC.

The V call is TRBV5-1, the J call TRBJ1-1, with 7 bases matching TRBD1. The length of the CDR3 is 19 residues. The germline gives CDR1 SGHRS, CDR2 YFSETQ. The V and J ends lost 7 bases and 0 bases, in that order; junction bases with no gene match: 21. The CDR3 region is CASRNPDRPGQRMNTEAFF. The CDR3 DNA follows: TGCGCCAGCCGAAACCCAGACCGGCCGGGACAGCGAATGAACACTGAAGCTTTCTTT.

V usage is TRBV4-3 and J usage is TRBJ2-3; TRBD1 agrees at 9 bases. This CDR3 contains 17 residues. Germline-derived CDR1 and CDR2 are LGHNA and YSLEER. The trim removed 2 bases at V and 3 bases at J, leaving 9 bases unmatched. The CDR3, as DNA: TGCGCCAGCAGCCAATACCTTCCGGGACAGGGTACAGATACGCAGTATTTT. Amino acid sequence: CASSQYLPGQGTDTQYF.

This clone was counted only a few times. CDR3 in amino acids: CASSPTRGTGDEKLFF. The CDR3 DNA reads TGCGCCAGCAGCCCGACCCGCGGGACAGGGGATGAAAAACTGTTTTTT. The V gene is TRBV5-1, the J gene TRBJ1-4, with 10 positions matching TRBD1. J was trimmed by 6 bases and V by 4 bases; bases with no gene match: 9. Germline CDR1 reads SGHRS; CDR2 reads YFSETQ. The CDR3 is made up of 16 amino acids.

The chain recombines TRBV11-2 with TRBJ2-5, with 7 bases identical to TRBD1. The J call is doubtful: the DNA matches TRBJ2-7 better. The CDR3 length is 14 residues. Germline V CDR1 and CDR2: SGHAT, FQNNGV. CDR3 nucleotides: TGTGCCAGCAGCTTAGGGCAGGGGGCCTACGAGCAGTACTTC. It translates to CASSLGQGAYEQYF.

CDR3 loop: CASNSLGQGARQPQHF. The DNA for the CDR3 is TGTGCCAGCAACAGCCTTGGACAGGGGGCGCGGCAGCCCCAGCATTTT. The rearrangement links TRBV2 to TRBJ1-5; 11 positions match TRBD1. Looked up from germline, CDR1 is SNHLY and CDR2 is FYNNEI. The CDR3 consists of 16 residues. Germline trimming cut 7 bases from V and 7 bases from J; bases unmatched to any gene: 12.